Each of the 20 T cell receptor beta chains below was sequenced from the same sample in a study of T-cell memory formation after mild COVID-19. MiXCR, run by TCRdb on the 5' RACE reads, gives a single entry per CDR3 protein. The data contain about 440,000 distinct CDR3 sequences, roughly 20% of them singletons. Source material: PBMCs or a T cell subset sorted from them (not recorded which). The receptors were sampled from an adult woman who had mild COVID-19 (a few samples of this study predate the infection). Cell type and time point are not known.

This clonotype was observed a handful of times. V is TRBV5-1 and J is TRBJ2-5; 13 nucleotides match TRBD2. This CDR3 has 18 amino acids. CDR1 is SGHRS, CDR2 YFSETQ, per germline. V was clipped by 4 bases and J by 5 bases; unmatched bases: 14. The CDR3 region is CASSRGLAGEKRRETQYF. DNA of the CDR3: TGCGCCAGCAGCCGTGGACTAGCGGGGGAGAAAAGGCGGGAGACCCAGTACTTC.

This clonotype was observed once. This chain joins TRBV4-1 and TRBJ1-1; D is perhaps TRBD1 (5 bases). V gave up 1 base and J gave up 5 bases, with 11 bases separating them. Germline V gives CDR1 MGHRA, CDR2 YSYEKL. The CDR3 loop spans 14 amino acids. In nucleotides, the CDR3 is TGCGCCAGCAGCCAAGTAAGGGGTGGGACTGAAGCTTTCTTT. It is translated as CASSQVRGGTEAFF.

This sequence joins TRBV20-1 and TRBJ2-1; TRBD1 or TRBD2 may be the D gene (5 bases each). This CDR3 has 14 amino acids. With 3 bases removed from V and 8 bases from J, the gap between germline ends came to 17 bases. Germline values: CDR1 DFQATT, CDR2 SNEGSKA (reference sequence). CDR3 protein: CSASTSFGADEQFF. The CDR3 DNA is TGCAGTGCTAGTACTTCCTTCGGGGCGGATGAGCAGTTCTTC.

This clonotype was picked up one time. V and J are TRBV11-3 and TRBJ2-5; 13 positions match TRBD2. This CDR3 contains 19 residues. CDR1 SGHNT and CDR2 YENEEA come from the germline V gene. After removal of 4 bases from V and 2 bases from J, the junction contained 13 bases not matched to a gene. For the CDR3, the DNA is TGTGCCAGCAGCTACCCACTAGCGGGAGGGGTTGTGGGACAAGAGACCCAGTACTTC. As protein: CASSYPLAGGVVGQETQYF.

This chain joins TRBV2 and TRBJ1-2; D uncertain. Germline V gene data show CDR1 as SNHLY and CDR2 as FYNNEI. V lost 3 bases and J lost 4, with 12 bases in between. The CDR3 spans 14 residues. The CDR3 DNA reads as TGTGCCAGCAGTGAGAACTTTGCGGGCTATGGCTACACCTTC. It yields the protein CASSENFAGYGYTF.

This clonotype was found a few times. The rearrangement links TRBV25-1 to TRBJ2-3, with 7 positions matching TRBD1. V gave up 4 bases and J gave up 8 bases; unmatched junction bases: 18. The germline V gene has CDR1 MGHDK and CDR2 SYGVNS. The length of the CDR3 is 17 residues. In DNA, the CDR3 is TGTGCCAGCAGTGGAGACCCACAGTCGACAGGGTGGACTACGCAGTATTTT. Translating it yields CASSGDPQSTGWTTQYF.

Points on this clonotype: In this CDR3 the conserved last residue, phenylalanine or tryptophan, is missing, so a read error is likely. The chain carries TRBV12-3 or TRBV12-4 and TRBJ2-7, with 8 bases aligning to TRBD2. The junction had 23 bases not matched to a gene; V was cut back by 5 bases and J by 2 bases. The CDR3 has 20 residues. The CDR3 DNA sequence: TGTGCCAGCAGTACCCTGATCGTGGGGGCTAGCGGGTCCATTGCCTACGAGCAGTACTTA. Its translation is CASSTLIVGASGSIAYEQYL.

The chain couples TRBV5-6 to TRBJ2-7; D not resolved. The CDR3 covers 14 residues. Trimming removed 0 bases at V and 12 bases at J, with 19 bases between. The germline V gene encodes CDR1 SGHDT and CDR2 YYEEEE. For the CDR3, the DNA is TGTGCCAGCAGCTTGGCCGCCCGGCAGGCCCTGTCGTACTTC. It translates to CASSLAARQALSYF.

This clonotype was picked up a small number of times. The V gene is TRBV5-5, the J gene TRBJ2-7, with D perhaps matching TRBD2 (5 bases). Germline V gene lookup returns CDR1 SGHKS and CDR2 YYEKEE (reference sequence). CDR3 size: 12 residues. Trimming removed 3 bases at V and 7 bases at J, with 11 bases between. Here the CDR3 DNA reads TGTGCCAGCAGCTCCGGCCCGGGAGAGCAGTACTTC. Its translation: CASSSGPGEQYF.

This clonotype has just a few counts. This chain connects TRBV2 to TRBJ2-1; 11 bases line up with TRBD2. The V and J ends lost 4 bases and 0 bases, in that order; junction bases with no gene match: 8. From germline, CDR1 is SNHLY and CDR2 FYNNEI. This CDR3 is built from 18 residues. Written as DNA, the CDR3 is TGTGCCAGCAGTGGGGGCCCTAGCGGGGGGTTCTCCTACAATGAGCAGTTCTTC. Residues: CASSGGPSGGFSYNEQFF.

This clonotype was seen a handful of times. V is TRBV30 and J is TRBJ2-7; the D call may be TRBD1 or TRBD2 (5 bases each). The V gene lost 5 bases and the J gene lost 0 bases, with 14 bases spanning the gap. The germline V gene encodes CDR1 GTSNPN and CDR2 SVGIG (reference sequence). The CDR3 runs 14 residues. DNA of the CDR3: TGTGCCTGGGGGACCGGGCAGCTCTCCTACGAGCAGTACTTC. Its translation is CAWGTGQLSYEQYF.

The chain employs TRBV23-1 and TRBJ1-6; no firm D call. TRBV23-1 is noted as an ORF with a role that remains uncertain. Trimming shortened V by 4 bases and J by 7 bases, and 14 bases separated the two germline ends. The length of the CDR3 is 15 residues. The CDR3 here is CASSRSQEGNSPLHF. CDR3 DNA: TGCGCCAGCAGTCGATCCCAGGAAGGGAATTCACCCCTCCACTTT.

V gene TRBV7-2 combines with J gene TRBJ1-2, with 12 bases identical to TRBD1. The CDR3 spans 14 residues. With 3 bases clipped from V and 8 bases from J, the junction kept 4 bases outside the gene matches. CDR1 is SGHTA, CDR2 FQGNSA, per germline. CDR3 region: CASSFAGTGGGYTF. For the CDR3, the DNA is TGTGCCAGCAGCTTCGCCGGGACAGGGGGCGGCTACACCTTC. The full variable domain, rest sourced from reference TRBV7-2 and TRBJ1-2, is GAGVSQSPSNKVTEKGKDVELRCDPISGHTALYWYRQSLGQGLEFLIYFQGNSAPDKSGLPSDRFSAERTGGSVSTLTIQRTQQEDSAVYLCASSFAGTGGGYTFGSGTRLTVV.

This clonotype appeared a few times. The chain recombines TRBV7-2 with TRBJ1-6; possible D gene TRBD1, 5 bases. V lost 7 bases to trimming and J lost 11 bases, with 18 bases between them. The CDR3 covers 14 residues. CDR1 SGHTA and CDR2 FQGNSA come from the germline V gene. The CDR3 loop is CASTRRQGGAPLHF. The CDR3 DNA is TGTGCCAGCACCCGGAGGCAGGGCGGTGCACCCCTCCACTTT.

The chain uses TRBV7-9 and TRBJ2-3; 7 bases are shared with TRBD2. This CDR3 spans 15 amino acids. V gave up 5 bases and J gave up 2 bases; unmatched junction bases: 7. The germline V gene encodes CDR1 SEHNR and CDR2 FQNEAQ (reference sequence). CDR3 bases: TGTGCCAGCAGCCTCCGTGCGGGAGACACAGATACGCAGTATTTT. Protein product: CASSLRAGDTDTQYF.

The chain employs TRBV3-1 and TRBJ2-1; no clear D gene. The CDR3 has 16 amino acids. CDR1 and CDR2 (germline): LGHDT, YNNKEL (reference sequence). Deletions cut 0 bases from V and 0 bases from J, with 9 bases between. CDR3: CASSQERFLSYNEQFF. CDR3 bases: TGTGCCAGCAGCCAAGAGCGGTTCCTCTCCTACAATGAGCAGTTCTTC.

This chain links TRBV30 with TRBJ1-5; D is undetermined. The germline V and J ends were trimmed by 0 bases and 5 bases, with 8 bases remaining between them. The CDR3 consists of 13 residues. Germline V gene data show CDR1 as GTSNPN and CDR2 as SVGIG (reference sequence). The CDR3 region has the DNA TGTGCCTGGAGTGTCGGGGAGTATCAGCCCCAGCATTTT. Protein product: CAWSVGEYQPQHF.

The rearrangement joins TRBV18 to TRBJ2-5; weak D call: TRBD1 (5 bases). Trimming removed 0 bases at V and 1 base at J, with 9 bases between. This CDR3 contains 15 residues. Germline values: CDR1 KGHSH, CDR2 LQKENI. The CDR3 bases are TGTGCCAGCTCACCACCGTCACAGGTCCAAGAGACCCAGTACTTC. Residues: CASSPPSQVQETQYF.

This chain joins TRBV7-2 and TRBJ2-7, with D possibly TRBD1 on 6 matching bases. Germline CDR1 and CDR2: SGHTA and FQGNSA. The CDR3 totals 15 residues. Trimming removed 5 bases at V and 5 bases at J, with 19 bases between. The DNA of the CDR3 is TGTGCCAGCAGCGCTTACAGGGCGGGTAGGGACGAGCAGTACTTC. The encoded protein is CASSAYRAGRDEQYF.

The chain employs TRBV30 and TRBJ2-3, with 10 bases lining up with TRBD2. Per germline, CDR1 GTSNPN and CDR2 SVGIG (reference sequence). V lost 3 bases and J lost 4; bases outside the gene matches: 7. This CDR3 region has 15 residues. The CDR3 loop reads CAWSTSGVLSDTQYF. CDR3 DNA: TGTGCCTGGAGCACTAGCGGGGTATTATCAGATACGCAGTATTTT.